The 23 T cell receptor beta chains reported below all come from one sample, sequenced in a study of CD8 T cells in ankylosing spondylitis. TCRdb reprocessed the 5' RACE reads via MiXCR and lists one record per CDR3 protein. The sample carries roughly 180,000 distinct CDR3 sequences, about 13% recorded once. The source material was blood, either unsorted or a sorted T cell fraction (not recorded which). Source of these receptors: a male donor with ankylosing spondylitis or in good health (not recorded which).

This sequence joins TRBV7-9 and TRBJ2-5, with TRBD1 matching 7 bases. CDR3 length: 14 amino acids. Germline CDR1 is SEHNR and CDR2 is FQNEAQ (reference sequence). Germline trimming cut 6 bases from V and 1 base from J; bases unmatched to any gene: 5. The CDR3 bases are TGTGCCAGCAGACAGGGGACGCTCCAAGAGACCCAGTACTTC. Translated, it gives CASRQGTLQETQYF. Looking up the rest from reference TRBV7-9 and TRBJ2-5 gives the full variable domain: DTGVSQNPRHKITKRGQNVTFRCDPISEHNRLYWYRQTLGQGPEFLTYFQNEAQLEKSRLLSDRFSAERPKGSFSTLEIQRTEQGDSAMYLCASRQGTLQETQYFGPGTRLLVL.

The V and J genes are TRBV10-2 and TRBJ2-7; the D gene is possibly TRBD1 (6 bases). With 3 bases removed from V and 2 bases from J, the gap between germline ends came to 11 bases. The CDR3 contains 14 residues. Germline values: CDR1 WSHSY, CDR2 SAAADI. This CDR3 reads CASSELDSTYEQYF. CDR3 coding DNA: TGCGCCAGCAGTGAACTGGACAGCACCTACGAGCAGTACTTC.

This clonotype was recorded a few times. The rearrangement joins TRBV6-1 to TRBJ2-2, with 9 bases lining up with TRBD2. CDR1 is MNHNS, CDR2 SASEGT, per germline. This CDR3 has 17 residues. V gave up 6 bases and J gave up 1 base; unmatched junction bases: 9. In DNA form, the CDR3 reads TGTGCCAGCAGCTTCCTAGCGGGGAGAATGAACACCGGGGAGCTGTTTTTT. Protein product: CASSFLAGRMNTGELFF.

The chain links TRBV27 to TRBJ2-7, with 8 bases fitting TRBD2. The J segment lost 1 base and the V segment lost 7 bases, leaving 12 bases of the junction unmatched. Germline-derived CDR1 and CDR2 are MNHEY and SMNVEV (reference sequence). The CDR3 has 16 residues. The CDR3 reads CASTQRGLGPSYEQYF. The CDR3 bases are TGTGCCAGCACCCAAAGGGGACTAGGACCTTCCTACGAGCAGTACTTC.

The V gene is TRBV20-1, the J gene TRBJ2-1; 9 nucleotides line up with TRBD2. The CDR3 is 15 amino acids. Germline V gives CDR1 DFQATT, CDR2 SNEGSKA (reference sequence). The V segment lost 1 base and the J segment 7 bases; nucleotides outside the gene matches: 8. The CDR3 sequence: CSARGAGLAGNEQFF. CDR3 coding DNA: TGCAGTGCTAGAGGTGCGGGACTAGCAGGGAATGAGCAGTTCTTC.

There are a few counts of this clonotype. This chain connects TRBV7-9 to TRBJ2-1, with unresolved D. From germline, CDR1 is SEHNR and CDR2 FQNEAQ (reference sequence). V lost 5 bases and J lost 8, with 13 bases in between. The CDR3 runs to 13 residues. CDR3 sequence: CASSHAPGYEQFF. CDR3 in DNA: TGTGCCAGCAGCCATGCCCCAGGCTATGAGCAGTTCTTC.

This clonotype occurred a few times. The CDR3 here is CATSTPDRVDGYTF. DNA of the CDR3: TGTGCCACCAGCACTCCGGACAGGGTTGATGGCTACACCTTC. The V call is TRBV15, the J call TRBJ1-2; 8 bases are a match to TRBD1. V lost 4 bases and J lost 6; bases outside the gene matches: 7. This CDR3 is 14 amino acids long. Germline CDR1 reads LNHNV; CDR2 reads YYDKDF (reference sequence).

This clonotype has just a few counts. The V and J genes are TRBV12-5 and TRBJ1-1, with unresolved D. The CDR3 extends over 12 amino acids. The germline V gene has CDR1 LGHNT and CDR2 FRNRAP. V lost 3 bases to trimming and J lost 2 bases, with 4 bases between them. CDR3: CASGFANTEAFF. In DNA, the CDR3 is TGTGCTAGTGGTTTCGCAAACACTGAAGCTTTCTTT.

This clonotype appeared a few times. The rearrangement uses TRBV4-1 and TRBJ2-3; D uncertain. Looked up from germline, CDR1 is MGHRA and CDR2 is YSYEKL. The CDR3 covers 15 residues. The V end lost 1 base, the J end lost 0 bases, and 8 bases lay between the germline ends. In DNA, the CDR3 is TGCGCCAGCAGCCAAGGGATCTCTAGCACAGATACGCAGTATTTT. Translating it yields CASSQGISSTDTQYF.

This clonotype was seen a handful of times. The genes are TRBV4-2 and TRBJ2-2; D might be TRBD2 (5 bases). CDR3 length: 14 amino acids. Germline lookup yields CDR1 LGHNA and CDR2 YNFKEQ. Trimming cost V 0 bases and J 5 bases, with 7 bases left between them. The CDR3 DNA reads as TGTGCCAGCAGCCAAGAGCGGGTGACCGGGGAGCTGTTTTTT. This codes for CASSQERVTGELFF.

The chain carries TRBV24-1 and TRBJ2-5, with TRBD1 matching 8 bases. J was trimmed by 5 bases and V by 4 bases; bases with no gene match: 5. Germline V lookup: CDR1 KGHDR, CDR2 SFDVKD. This CDR3 is built from 14 residues. CDR3 loop: CATSDLDRVETQYF. The CDR3 DNA follows: TGTGCCACCAGTGACCTGGACAGGGTGGAGACCCAGTACTTC.

This clonotype was picked up a small number of times. The chain uses TRBV5-1 and TRBJ2-3; D remains ambiguous. Germline values: CDR1 SGHRS, CDR2 YFSETQ. V was shortened by 5 bases and J by 4 bases, with 11 bases between the two germline ends. The CDR3 spans 13 residues. CDR3 amino acids: CASRIPGSDTQYF. Here the CDR3 DNA reads TGCGCCAGCAGGATACCAGGTTCAGATACGCAGTATTTT.

This clonotype has more than one count but fewer than ten. The chain is built from TRBV25-1 and TRBJ2-7; D is possibly TRBD2 (6 bases). The CDR3 totals 14 residues. The germline CDR1 and CDR2 sequences are MGHDK and SYGVNS. Trimming shortened V by 4 bases and J by 2 bases, and 12 bases separated the two germline ends. This chain's CDR3 is CASSGRVVPYEQYF. In nucleotides, the CDR3 is TGTGCCAGCAGTGGGAGGGTTGTACCCTACGAGCAGTACTTC.

This clonotype was observed a few times. The V call is TRBV7-8, the J call TRBJ1-6; 7 positions agree with TRBD1. After removal of 5 bases from V and 0 bases from J, the junction contained 7 bases not matched to a gene. CDR3 size: 17 residues. Germline CDR1 is SGHVS and CDR2 is FQNEAQ. The CDR3 nucleotides read TGTGCCAGCAGCCCGGGACAGATCCCCTCCTATAATTCACCCCTCCACTTT. The encoded protein is CASSPGQIPSYNSPLHF.

The chain is built from TRBV30 and TRBJ2-3; D is unresolved. The CDR3 sequence is 12 residues long. Per the germline V gene, CDR1 is GTSNPN and CDR2 is SVGIG (reference sequence). Trimming left V 1 base short and J 3 bases short, with 5 bases between. The CDR3, as DNA: TGTGCCTGGAGTGCCCCTACAGATACGCAGTATTTT. Translation gives CAWSAPTDTQYF.

This clonotype was counted a few times. The chain links TRBV2 to TRBJ2-1, with 10 bases lining up with TRBD2. CDR3 length: 17 amino acids. The germline CDR1 and CDR2 sequences are SNHLY and FYNNEI. Trimming cost V 2 bases and J 2 bases; bases outside gene matches: 6. The chain's CDR3 is CASSELGAGGPYNEQFF. CDR3 DNA sequence: TGTGCCAGCAGTGAACTAGGAGCGGGGGGGCCCTACAATGAGCAGTTCTTC.

This clonotype was observed many times. V and J are TRBV4-1 and TRBJ2-1, with TRBD2 matching over 8 bases. The CDR3 consists of 15 residues. Germline lookup yields CDR1 MGHRA and CDR2 YSYEKL. Trimming removed 1 base from V and 8 bases from J; junction bases left unmatched: 7. CDR3 in amino acids: CASSQALGTRDEQFF. The CDR3 DNA sequence: TGCGCCAGCAGCCAAGCTCTCGGGACTAGGGATGAGCAGTTCTTC.

This clonotype was seen a handful of times. The chain joins TRBV3-1 to TRBJ2-3; weak D call: TRBD2 (6 bases). Germline V lookup: CDR1 LGHDT, CDR2 YNNKEL (reference sequence). The V end lost 6 bases, the J end lost 2 bases, and 21 bases lay between the germline ends. The length of the CDR3 is 17 residues. Here the CDR3 DNA reads TGTGCCAGCAGAACCGTACCCGGGACTGGGGACACAGATACGCAGTATTTT. Protein: CASRTVPGTGDTDTQYF.

This clonotype was observed many times. This sequence joins TRBV4-1 and TRBJ1-1; 7 bases agree with TRBD1. This CDR3 has 14 residues. From germline, CDR1 is MGHRA and CDR2 YSYEKL. V gave up 1 base and J gave up 6 bases; unmatched junction bases: 5. The CDR3 sequence is CASSQAYRGAEAFF. DNA for the CDR3: TGCGCCAGCAGCCAAGCGTACAGGGGCGCTGAAGCTTTCTTT.

The rearrangement joins TRBV5-1 to TRBJ1-1, with 7 bases aligning to TRBD1. In germline, CDR1 is SGHRS, CDR2 YFSETQ. Trimming at V came to 5 bases and at J to 0 bases, leaving 4 bases not matched to a gene. The CDR3 runs to 14 residues. CDR3 in amino acids: CASSPTGLNTEAFF. In DNA, the CDR3 is TGCGCCAGCAGTCCGACAGGGCTGAACACTGAAGCTTTCTTT.

Many counts were recorded for this clonotype. The chain uses TRBV7-2 and TRBJ2-1, with 8 bases identical to TRBD2. This CDR3 is built from 13 residues. The germline V gene has CDR1 SGHTA and CDR2 FQGNSA. Losses at the gene ends were 7 bases for V and 8 bases for J; bases not matched to a gene: 7. The CDR3 loop is CASTPQTSDEQFF. CDR3 coding DNA: TGTGCCAGCACCCCCCAGACTAGCGATGAGCAGTTCTTC.

This clonotype was seen many times. V and J are TRBV2 and TRBJ1-5; D may be TRBD1 (5 bases). The CDR3 has 15 amino acids. Per germline, CDR1 SNHLY and CDR2 FYNNEI. The V end was cut by 5 bases, the J end by 0 bases, with 11 bases between. The CDR3 coding sequence is TGTGCCAGCAGTTCAGGGCATTATAGCAATCAGCCCCAGCATTTT. This encodes CASSSGHYSNQPQHF.

The sample holds a few counts of this clonotype. CDR3 sequence (DNA): TGTGCCAGTAGTCAGGCGGGGTGGCCCGGGGAGCTGTTTTTT. The encoded protein is CASSQAGWPGELFF. The rearrangement links TRBV19 to TRBJ2-2, with TRBD2 as a possible D gene (6 bases). The germline V and J ends were trimmed by 5 bases and 6 bases, with 13 bases remaining between them. Per germline, CDR1 LNHDA and CDR2 SQIVND (reference sequence). This CDR3 has 14 amino acids.